Each of the 14 T cell receptor beta chains below was sequenced from the same sample in a study of T cell repertoires in cytomegalovirus infection. Each CDR3 protein gets one entry after TCRdb re-called the reads with MiXCR. The sample has fewer than 550,000 distinct CDR3 sequences; more than 15% are singletons. Input material: CD8+ T cells from PBMCs. Receptors were obtained from a human donor in good health (CMV status not recorded). Some clones in this sample may be carry-over from other donors' samples.

This clonotype appeared many times. The rearrangement uses TRBV27 and TRBJ2-7, with 9 bases that match TRBD2. J was trimmed by 2 bases and V by 6 bases; bases with no gene match: 11. The CDR3 consists of 16 residues. CDR1 is MNHEY, CDR2 SMNVEV, per germline (reference sequence). The CDR3 DNA is TGTGCCAGCAGCCAGTTGGAGACTAGCGGACCCTACGAGCAGTACTTC. Residues: CASSQLETSGPYEQYF.

This clonotype was counted many times. The chain is built from TRBV12-3 or TRBV12-4 and TRBJ2-1; a possible D gene is TRBD2 (6 bases). CDR3 length equals 16 residues. Trimming pared 0 bases from V and 7 bases from J, leaving 16 bases between. CDR3: CASSLARGTLINEQFF. The CDR3, as DNA: TGTGCCAGCAGTTTAGCAAGAGGGACTCTTATTAATGAGCAGTTCTTC.

The chain uses TRBV27 and TRBJ2-1; 7 bases agree with TRBD1. The CDR3 has 13 residues. The V gene's germline CDR1 is MNHEY and CDR2 SMNVEV (reference sequence). Unmatched junction bases numbered 4, after V lost 3 bases and J lost 8 bases. The CDR3 coding sequence is TGTGCCAGCAGTTTCAGGGGGAGCGATGAGCAGTTCTTC. It is translated as CASSFRGSDEQFF.

This chain connects TRBV13 to TRBJ1-1; 9 bases are shared with TRBD1. Trimming took 4 bases from V and 3 from J; bases not matched to a gene: 6. The CDR3 runs 15 residues. Germline assignment: CDR1 PRHDT and CDR2 FYEKMQ (reference sequence). Written as DNA, the CDR3 is TGTGCCAGCAGCTCGACAGGGGGTTGGGACACTGAAGCTTTCTTT. It translates to CASSSTGGWDTEAFF.

Worth noting for this clonotype: With a much larger clone just one base away, this may be a read error. The rearrangement links TRBV11-2 to TRBJ1-1; D might be TRBD1 (6 bases). Looked up from germline, CDR1 is SGHAT and CDR2 is FQNNGV. The CDR3 is made up of 18 amino acids. CDR3 DNA: TGTACCAGCAGCTTAGGGGTAAGGTCGGGGGGCACGACCACTGAAGCTTTCTTT. Its translation is CTSSLGVRSGGTTTEAFF.

Many counts were recorded for this clonotype. J is TRBJ2-5 and V is TRBV7-6; TRBD2 matches at 8 bases. The CDR3 extends over 15 amino acids. From germline, CDR1 is SGHVS and CDR2 FNYEAQ. The trim removed 6 bases at V and 2 bases at J, leaving 8 bases unmatched. The CDR3 protein is CASRPRLAGQETQYF. In DNA, the CDR3 is TGTGCCAGCAGACCGCGGCTAGCGGGTCAAGAGACCCAGTACTTC.

The chain uses TRBV7-9 and TRBJ2-1, with 7 bases lining up with TRBD2. Per germline, CDR1 SEHNR and CDR2 FQNEAQ (reference sequence). This CDR3 is built from 16 residues. V was clipped by 11 bases and J by 6 bases; unmatched bases: 19. CDR3 sequence reads: CAGSGRKLAGSNEQFF. CDR3 in DNA: TGTGCCGGGTCCGGTCGTAAGTTAGCGGGTAGCAATGAGCAGTTCTTC.

The CDR3 is CSARTEKETQYF. CDR3 in DNA: TGCAGTGCCAGGACTGAGAAAGAGACCCAGTACTTC. The gene calls are TRBV20-1 and TRBJ2-5; tentative D call: TRBD2 (5 bases). The V and J ends lost 6 bases and 3 bases respectively, with 11 bases between them. CDR1 and CDR2 from the germline V gene are DFQATT and SNEGSKA (reference sequence). The CDR3 sequence is 12 residues long.

This clonotype has just a few counts. The chain joins TRBV4-1 to TRBJ2-3, with 9 bases identical to TRBD1. CDR1 is MGHRA, CDR2 YSYEKL, per germline. The junction had 4 bases not matched to a gene; V was cut back by 5 bases and J by 1 base. CDR3 size: 15 residues. The CDR3 DNA sequence: TGCGCCAGCAGCGATTGGGACAGGGGCACAGATACGCAGTATTTT. Its translation is CASSDWDRGTDTQYF.

Turning to this clonotype: This could be a read error, since a much larger clone is one nucleotide away. The chain is built from TRBV12-5 and TRBJ2-5; D is unclear. Germline CDR1 LGHNT, CDR2 FRNRAP. This CDR3 is 13 amino acids long. This CDR3 is CVSQEGYQETQYF. DNA of the CDR3: TGTGTTAGTCAGGAAGGGTACCAAGAGACCCAGTACTTC.

This clonotype was counted at least ten times. The rearrangement uses TRBV7-9 and TRBJ1-5; D is uncertain. In germline, CDR1 is SEHNR, CDR2 FQNEAQ (reference sequence). CDR3 size: 12 residues. Trimming took off 5 bases at V and 7 bases at J, with 9 bases between the two ends. The CDR3 coding sequence is TGTGCCAGCAGCCAAGACGGGCAGCCCCAGCATTTT. It translates to CASSQDGQPQHF. Full variable domain (rest looked up from reference TRBV7-9 and TRBJ1-5): DTGVSQNPRHKITKRGQNVTFRCDPISEHNRLYWYRQTLGQGPEFLTYFQNEAQLEKSRLLSDRFSAERPKGSFSTLEIQRTEQGDSAMYLCASSQDGQPQHFGDGTRLSIL.

This clonotype was seen more than once but under ten times. The gene calls are TRBV27 and TRBJ1-5; D not certain. This CDR3 spans 12 amino acids. V lost 8 bases and J lost 4, with 9 bases in between. Germline CDR1 and CDR2: MNHEY and SMNVEV (reference sequence). DNA for the CDR3: TGTGCCAGCGGATCAAGGAATCAGCCCCAGCATTTT. This gives the protein CASGSRNQPQHF.

The V call is TRBV18, the J call TRBJ1-2; TRBD1 matches 9 bases. In germline, CDR1 is KGHSH, CDR2 LQKENI. J was trimmed by 5 bases and V by 3 bases; bases with no gene match: 4. CDR3 length: 14 residues. CDR3 nucleotides: TGTGCCAGCTCACCCGGACAGGGGTGGTATGGCTACACCTTC. It codes for CASSPGQGWYGYTF.

The chain carries TRBV6-1 and TRBJ2-2; D might be TRBD2 (5 bases). The germline CDR1 and CDR2 sequences are MNHNS and SASEGT. The V gene lost 2 bases and the J gene lost 8 bases, with 12 bases spanning the gap. CDR3 length: 14 amino acids. In DNA form, the CDR3 reads TGTGCCAGCAGTGAACTCTCGTCGGGGGGGGAGCTGTTTTTT. Translating it yields CASSELSSGGELFF.